This TCR beta chain was recovered during a study of blood T cells in healthy people across ages. Study background: The template switching approach captured approximately one barcoded beta molecule for every two T cells.

CDR3 size: 18 residues. CDR1 and CDR2 from the germline V gene are MNHEY and SMNVEV (reference sequence). Trimming took 6 bases from V and 7 from J; bases not matched to a gene: 18. Then a second PCR, running roughly 7 to 12 cycles, was carried out with a sample-barcoded 5' primer and a J-beta primer mix. Each of the cDNA molecules was tagged by a template-switch adaptor with 12 random nucleotides. TCRdb fed the 5' RACE reads into MiXCR, producing one record per CDR3 protein. The sample shows about 1,800,000 distinct CDR3 sequences, 28% of them seen only once. The study's findings and limits: Reliance upon unsorted PBMCs precluded definitive naive versus antigen-experienced comparison. Significant beta diversity loss was already apparent by age roughly 43, declining roughly linearly.

As to this clonotype: Its antigen is currently unknown.

Sequenced: blood. The J gene is TRBJ2-3, the V gene TRBV27; 11 nucleotides agree with TRBD2. The receptor was derived from a woman aged 25 to 45 in good health. The CDR3 sequence is CASRQTPLASGRLNTQYF. The CDR3, as DNA: TGTGCCAGCAGGCAAACCCCCCTGGCTAGCGGGAGGCTTAATACGCAGTATTTT.